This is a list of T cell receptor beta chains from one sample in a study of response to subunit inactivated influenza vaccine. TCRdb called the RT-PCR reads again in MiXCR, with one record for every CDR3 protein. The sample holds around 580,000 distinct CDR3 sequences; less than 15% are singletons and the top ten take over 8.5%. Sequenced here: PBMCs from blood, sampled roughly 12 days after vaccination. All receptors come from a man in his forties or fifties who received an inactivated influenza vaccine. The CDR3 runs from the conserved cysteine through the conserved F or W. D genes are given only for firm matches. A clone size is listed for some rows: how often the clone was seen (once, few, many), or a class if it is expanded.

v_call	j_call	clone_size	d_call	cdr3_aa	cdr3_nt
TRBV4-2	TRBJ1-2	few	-	CASSQDGRRSRPNYGYTF	TGTGCCAGCAGCCAAGATGGTAGGAGGTCTAGGCCTAACTATGGCTACACCTTC
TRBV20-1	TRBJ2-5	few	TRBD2	CSASSTSGGAVETQYF	TGCAGTGCTAGCTCGACTAGCGGGGGGGCGGTGGAGACCCAGTACTTC
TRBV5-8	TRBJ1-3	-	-	CASSRGATTTIYF	TGTGCCAGCAGCCGCGGGGCTACCACAACCATATATTTT
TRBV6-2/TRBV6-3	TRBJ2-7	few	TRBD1	CASMRTGEYEQYF	TGTGCCAGTATGAGGACAGGGGAATACGAGCAGTACTTC
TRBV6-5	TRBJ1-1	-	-	CASSYDKYTEAFF	TGTGCCAGCAGTTACGACAAATACACTGAAGCTTTCTTT
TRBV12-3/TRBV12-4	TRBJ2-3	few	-	CASSSHGSTDTQYF	TGTGCCAGCAGCTCCCACGGTAGCACAGATACGCAGTATTTT
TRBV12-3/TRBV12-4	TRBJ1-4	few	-	CASSLGSAEGEKLFF	TGTGCCAGCAGCCTAGGTTCGGCAGAGGGAGAAAAACTGTTTTTT
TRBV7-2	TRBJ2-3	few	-	CASSLIQHTQYF	TGTGCCAGCAGCTTAATTCAGCATACGCAGTATTTT
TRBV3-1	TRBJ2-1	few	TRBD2	CASSQYPGLAGGIEQFF	TGTGCCAGCAGCCAATACCCGGGACTAGCGGGAGGTATTGAGCAGTTCTTC
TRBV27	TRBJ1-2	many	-	CASSRDGNYGYTF	TGTGCCAGCAGTCGAGACGGCAACTATGGCTACACCTTC
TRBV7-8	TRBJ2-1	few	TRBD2	CASSVAGSPYNEQFF	TGTGCCAGCAGCGTAGCGGGGTCACCATACAATGAGCAGTTCTTC
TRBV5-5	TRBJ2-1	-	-	CASTSRISYNEQFF	TGTGCCAGCACCTCCCGCATCTCCTACAATGAGCAGTTCTTC
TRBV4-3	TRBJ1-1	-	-	CASSPLLLTFTEAFF	TGCGCCAGCAGCCCCCTGCTTTTGACCTTCACTGAAGCTTTCTTT
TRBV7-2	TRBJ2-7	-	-	CASSLADYSYEQYF	TGTGCCAGCAGCTTAGCCGACTACTCCTACGAGCAGTACTTC
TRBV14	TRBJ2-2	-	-	CASSQALVFGELIF	TGTGCCAGCAGCCAAGCCCTCGTTTTCGGGGAGCTGATTTTT
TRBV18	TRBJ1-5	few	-	CASSPPGRYQPQHF	TGTGCCAGCTCACCACCGGGTCGTTATCAGCCCCAGCATTTT
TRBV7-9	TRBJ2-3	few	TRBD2	CASSRSGMGTDTQYF	TGTGCCAGCAGCCGAAGCGGGATGGGCACAGATACGCAGTATTTT
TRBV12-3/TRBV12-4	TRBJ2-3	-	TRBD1	CASSNPARTGGGVTQYF	TGTGCCAGCAGTAACCCCGCCAGGACAGGGGGCGGAGTGACGCAGTATTTT
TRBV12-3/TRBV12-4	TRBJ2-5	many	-	CASSSGPQGLAQYF	TGTGCCAGCAGCTCCGGCCCTCAAGGGTTGGCCCAGTACTTC
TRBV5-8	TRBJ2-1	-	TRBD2	CASSLAGLALSYNEQFF	TGTGCCAGCAGCTTGGCAGGACTAGCCCTCTCCTACAATGAGCAGTTCTTC
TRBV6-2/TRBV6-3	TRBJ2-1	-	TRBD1	CASRRQGSGEQFF	TGTGCCAGCAGAAGACAGGGATCAGGTGAGCAGTTCTTC
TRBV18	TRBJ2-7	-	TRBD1	CASSTGTGEHYEQYF	TGTGCCAGCTCAACCGGGACAGGGGAGCACTACGAGCAGTACTTC
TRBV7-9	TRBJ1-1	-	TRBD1	CASSSGTGRTEAFF	TGTGCCAGCAGCTCTGGGACAGGGCGCACTGAAGCTTTCTTT
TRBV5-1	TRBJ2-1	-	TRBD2	CASSLKSGGYNEQFF	TGCGCCAGCAGCTTGAAGAGCGGGGGGTACAATGAGCAGTTCTTC
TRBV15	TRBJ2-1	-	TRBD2	CATSRGNSGRGNEQFF	TGTGCCACCAGCAGAGGGAATAGCGGGAGGGGAAATGAGCAGTTCTTC
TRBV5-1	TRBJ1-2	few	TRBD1	CASSPADRNYGYTF	TGCGCCAGCAGCCCGGCGGACAGGAACTATGGCTACACCTTC
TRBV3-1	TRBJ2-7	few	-	CASSQGFGSSYEQYF	TGTGCCAGCAGCCAAGGGTTCGGAAGCTCCTACGAGCAGTACTTC
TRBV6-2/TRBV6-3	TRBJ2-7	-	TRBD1	CASSATGTGSREQYF	TGTGCCAGCAGTGCAACCGGGACAGGGTCACGCGAGCAGTACTTC
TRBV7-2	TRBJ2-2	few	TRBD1	CASSLMRGPVGELFF	TGTGCCAGCAGCTTGATGAGGGGGCCGGTCGGGGAGCTGTTTTTT
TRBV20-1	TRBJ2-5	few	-	CSARSGYQETQYF	TGCAGTGCTAGATCAGGGTACCAAGAGACCCAGTACTTC